This TCR beta chain was sequenced during a study of response to subunit inactivated influenza vaccine. Regarding the study as a whole: Every seasonal influenza vaccination brings in few new T cells, the authors suggested.

In this sample, this clonotype turned up many times. Antigen: not known. TCRdb fed the RT-PCR reads into MiXCR, producing one record per CDR3 protein. The sample lists about 480,000 distinct CDR3 sequences, around 25% occurring once. V dropped 6 bases and J dropped 0; count of bases not matched to a gene: 8. The CDR3 consists of 16 residues. This receptor was taken from a man aged 45 to 65 who received an inactivated influenza vaccine. Here the sequenced sample was CD4+ T cells sorted from PBMCs, taken roughly 5 days after vaccination. J is TRBJ2-7 and V is TRBV12-3 or TRBV12-4, with TRBD1 matching over 10 bases. CDR3 DNA sequence: TGTGCCAGCAGCCCCGAGGGACAGGGGATCTCCTACGAGCAGTACTTC. Translating it yields CASSPEGQGISYEQYF.